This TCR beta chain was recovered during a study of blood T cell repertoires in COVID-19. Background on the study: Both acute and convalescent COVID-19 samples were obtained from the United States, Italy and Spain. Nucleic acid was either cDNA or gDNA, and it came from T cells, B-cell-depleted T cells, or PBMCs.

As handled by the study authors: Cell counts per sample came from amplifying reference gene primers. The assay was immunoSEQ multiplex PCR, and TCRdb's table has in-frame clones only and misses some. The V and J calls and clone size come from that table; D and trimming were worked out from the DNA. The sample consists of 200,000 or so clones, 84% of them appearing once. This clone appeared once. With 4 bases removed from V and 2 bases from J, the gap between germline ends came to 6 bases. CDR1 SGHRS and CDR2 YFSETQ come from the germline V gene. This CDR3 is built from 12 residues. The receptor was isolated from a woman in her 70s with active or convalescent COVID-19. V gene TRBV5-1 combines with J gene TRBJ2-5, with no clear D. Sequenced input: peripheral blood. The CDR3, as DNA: TGCGCCAGCAGCCCGACTCAAGAGACCCAGTACTTC. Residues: CASSPTQETQYF.